This TCR beta chain appears in the sequencing data of a study of CD8+CD57+ T cells in acquired aplastic anemia. Germline-derived CDR1 and CDR2 are SGDLS and YYNGEE. Losses at the gene ends were 4 bases for V and 9 bases for J; bases not matched to a gene: 11. This CDR3 region has 14 residues. The TCR beta profiling, which covered VDJ combination and CDR3 sequence, was carried out using genomic DNA as the template. Each CDR3 protein gets one entry after TCRdb re-called the reads with MiXCR. The repertoire has roughly 250,000 distinct CDR3 sequences, roughly 82% of them found once; the top ten carry less than 50%. Sequencing was done on patients that had shown CD8+CD57+ cell expansion by flow cytometry.

The sequenced material came from sorted CD4+, CD8+, or CD8+CD57+ T cells (not recorded which) from PBMCs. The sequence derives from a human donor with aplastic anemia. This rearrangement joins TRBV9 to TRBJ2-3; 7 positions agree with TRBD2. CDR3 DNA sequence: TGTGCCAGCAGCTTAGCGGGCATTCCCGACACGCAGTATTTT. This gives the protein CASSLAGIPDTQYF.